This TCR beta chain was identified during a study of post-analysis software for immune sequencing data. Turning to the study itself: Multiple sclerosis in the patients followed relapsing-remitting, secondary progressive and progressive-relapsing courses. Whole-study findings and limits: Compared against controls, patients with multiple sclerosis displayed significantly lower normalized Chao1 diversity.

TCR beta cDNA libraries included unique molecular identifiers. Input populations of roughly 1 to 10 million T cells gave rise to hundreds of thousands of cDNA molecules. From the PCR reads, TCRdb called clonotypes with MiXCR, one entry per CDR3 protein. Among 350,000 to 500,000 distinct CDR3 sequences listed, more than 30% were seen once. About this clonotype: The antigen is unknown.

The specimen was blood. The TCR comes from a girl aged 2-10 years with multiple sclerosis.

The CDR3 bases are TGTGCCAGCAGCGTAGCTTCTAGCGGAATCACAGATACGCAGTATTTT. Its translation is CASSVASSGITDTQYF. The chain links TRBV9 to TRBJ2-3; 7 bases agree with TRBD2. Per the germline V gene, CDR1 is SGDLS and CDR2 is YYNGEE. The CDR3 spans 16 residues. The V and J ends lost 0 bases and 2 bases, in that order; junction bases with no gene match: 6.